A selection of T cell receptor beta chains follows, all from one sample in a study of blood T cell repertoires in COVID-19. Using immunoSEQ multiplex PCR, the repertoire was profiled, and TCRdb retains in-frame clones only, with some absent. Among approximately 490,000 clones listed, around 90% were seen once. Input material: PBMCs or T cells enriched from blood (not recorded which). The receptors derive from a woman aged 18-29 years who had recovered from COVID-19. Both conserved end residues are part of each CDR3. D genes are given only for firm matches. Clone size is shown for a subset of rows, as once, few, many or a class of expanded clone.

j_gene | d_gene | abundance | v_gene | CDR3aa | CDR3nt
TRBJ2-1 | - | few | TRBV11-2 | CASSLEGTSSYNEQFF | TGTGCCAGCAGCTTAGAAGGGACAAGCTCCTACAATGAGCAGTTCTTC
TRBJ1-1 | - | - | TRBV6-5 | CASSGQWKAFF | TGTGCCAGCAGCGGACAGTGGAAAGCTTTCTTT
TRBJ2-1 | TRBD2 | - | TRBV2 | CASNLAGAWSEQFF | TGTGCCAGCAATTTAGCGGGGGCCTGGAGTGAGCAGTTCTTC
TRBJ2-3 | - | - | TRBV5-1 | CASSFGLQGTDTQYF | TGCGCCAGCAGCTTTGGTCTACAGGGCACAGATACGCAGTATTTT
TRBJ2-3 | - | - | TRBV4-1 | CASSQRSQYTDTQYF | TGCGCCAGCAGCCAACGTAGCCAGTACACAGATACGCAGTATTTT
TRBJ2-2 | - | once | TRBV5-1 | CASSPQRASTGELFF | TGCGCCAGCAGCCCCCAGCGGGCCAGCACCGGGGAGCTGTTTTTT
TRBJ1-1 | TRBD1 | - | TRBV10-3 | CAISPTGGITEAFF | TGTGCCATCAGCCCGACAGGGGGGATAACTGAAGCTTTCTTT
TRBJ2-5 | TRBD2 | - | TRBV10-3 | CAIGSGRGDQETQYF | TGTGCCATCGGGTCCGGGCGGGGGGACCAAGAGACCCAGTACTTC
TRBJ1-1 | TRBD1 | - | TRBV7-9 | CASSSLAGGGTEAFF | TGTGCCAGCAGCTCCTTAGCAGGGGGCGGGACTGAAGCTTTCTTT
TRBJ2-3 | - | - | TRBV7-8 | CASSLGPTDTQYF | TGTGCCAGCAGCTTAGGGCCAACAGATACGCAGTATTTT